Listed here are 23 T cell receptor beta chains from one sample, sequenced in a study of CD8 T cells in Susac syndrome. The RNA input was 0.5 to 1 ug, and it was reverse transcribed with random hexamers. TCRdb redid the calling of the immunoSEQ multiplex PCR reads with MiXCR, one entry per CDR3 protein. The profile shows about 120,000 distinct CDR3 sequences, just under 95% of them singletons. The material sequenced was CD8+ T cells from PBMCs. These receptors all come from a human donor with Susac syndrome.

This rearrangement joins TRBV6-2 or TRBV6-3 to TRBJ2-3, with 9 bases aligning to TRBD1. The CDR3 has 14 residues. Germline V CDR1 and CDR2: MNHEY, SVGEGT. The junction had 3 bases not matched to a gene; V was cut back by 5 bases and J by 3 bases. The CDR3 nucleotides are TGTGCCAGCAGTCGGGACAGGGAGACAGATACGCAGTATTTT. As protein: CASSRDRETDTQYF.

The chain employs TRBV15 and TRBJ2-1; TRBD1 agrees at 7 bases. This CDR3 is built from 15 residues. Germline lookup yields CDR1 LNHNV and CDR2 YYDKDF (reference sequence). V dropped 6 bases and J dropped 2; count of bases not matched to a gene: 7. The CDR3 protein is CATRIDRATYNEQFF. CDR3 DNA: TGTGCCACCAGGATAGACAGGGCCACCTACAATGAGCAGTTCTTC.

The chain combines TRBV5-4 with TRBJ2-3; 10 nucleotides match TRBD2. This CDR3 is 14 amino acids long. Germline V gene sequence: CDR1 SGHNT, CDR2 YYREEE (reference sequence). The J segment lost 4 bases and the V segment lost 10 bases, leaving 9 bases of the junction unmatched. CDR3 sequence reads: CAGQAGGSADTQYF. The DNA of the CDR3 is TGTGCCGGGCAAGCGGGGGGGTCCGCAGATACGCAGTATTTT.

This chain's CDR3 is CATSRLNNEQFF. The CDR3 DNA is TGTGCCACCAGCAGACTAAACAATGAGCAGTTCTTC. This chain joins TRBV15 and TRBJ2-1; D is ambiguous. Trimming stripped 2 bases from V and 5 bases from J, with 4 bases between. The CDR3 contains 12 residues. Germline CDR1 is LNHNV and CDR2 is YYDKDF (reference sequence).

The J gene is TRBJ2-1, the V gene TRBV11-1; no clear D. V lost 0 bases and J lost 0, with 9 bases in between. CDR1 and CDR2 from the germline V gene are SGHAT and FQDESV (reference sequence). The CDR3 is 16 amino acids. The CDR3 reads CASSLAGYSSYNEQFF. CDR3 nucleotide sequence: TGTGCCAGCAGCTTAGCAGGGTACAGCTCCTACAATGAGCAGTTCTTC.

This clonotype was detected once. Mismatch with germline at one junction end may stem from a read error. The CDR3 sequence: CASSLQTGGQETQYF. The CDR3 region has the DNA TGTGCTAGCAGCTTACAAACGGGGGGCCAAGAGACCCAGTACTTC. V usage is TRBV7-7 and J usage is TRBJ2-5; 7 bases map to TRBD2. CDR1 is SSHAT, CDR2 FNYEAQ, per germline (reference sequence). The CDR3 has 15 residues. Looking up the rest from reference TRBV7-7 and TRBJ2-5 gives the full variable domain: GAGVSQSPRYKVTKRGQDVTLRCDPISSHATLYWYQQALGQGPEFLTYFNYEAQPDKSGLPSDRFSAERPEGSISTLTIQRTEQRDSAMYRCASSLQTGGQETQYFGPGTRLLVL.

The rearrangement links TRBV4-1 to TRBJ2-1, with D possibly being TRBD2 (5 bases). V was pared by 1 base and J by 9 bases, with 16 bases between. Germline V gene sequence: CDR1 MGHRA, CDR2 YSYEKL. The CDR3 runs 15 residues. The CDR3 DNA reads as TGCGCCAGCAGCCAAGTGGACGGCAGTCGGGGTGAGCAGTTCTTC. Protein product: CASSQVDGSRGEQFF.

The V and J genes are TRBV5-1 and TRBJ2-1; D is perhaps TRBD2 (6 bases). The V gene lost 6 bases and the J gene lost 6 bases, with 10 bases spanning the gap. The CDR3 is made up of 12 amino acids. Per germline, CDR1 SGHRS and CDR2 YFSETQ. As DNA, the CDR3 is TGCGCCAGCATGGAGGGTTCCAATGAGCAGTTCTTC. Protein sequence: CASMEGSNEQFF.

The V call is TRBV9, the J call TRBJ1-1, with D unclear. CDR3 length: 14 residues. Looked up from germline, CDR1 is SGDLS and CDR2 is YYNGEE. Trimming took 0 bases from V and 10 from J, leaving 16 bases between them. CDR3 DNA: TGTGCCAGCAGCGTAGGGGGAGACCCCGTAGGAGCTTTCTTT. Protein: CASSVGGDPVGAFF.

The sample holds one count of this clonotype. This chain connects TRBV27 to TRBJ2-3; a weak D match, TRBD2 (7 bases). The CDR3 loop spans 14 amino acids. Germline V lookup: CDR1 MNHEY, CDR2 SMNVEV (reference sequence). Trimming stripped 6 bases from V and 3 bases from J, with 13 bases between. The CDR3 is CASRRGGYTDTQYF. DNA of the CDR3: TGTGCCAGCAGGAGGGGGGGCTATACAGATACGCAGTATTTT.

J is TRBJ1-2 and V is TRBV6-1; weak D call: TRBD1 (6 bases). Trimming removed 1 base at V and 0 bases at J, with 24 bases between. The CDR3 totals 20 residues. Germline assignment: CDR1 MNHNS and CDR2 SASEGT. The CDR3 loop reads CASSEGGRWSPRVSNYGYTF. The CDR3 nucleotides are TGTGCCAGCAGTGAAGGGGGGCGTTGGTCTCCGAGGGTTTCTAACTATGGCTACACCTTC.

This clonotype was observed a single time. The chain employs TRBV27 and TRBJ1-2; a possible D gene is TRBD1 (5 bases). Germline-derived CDR1 and CDR2 are MNHEY and SMNVEV (reference sequence). V was shortened by 7 bases and J by 8 bases, with 17 bases between the two germline ends. This CDR3 comprises 13 residues. This CDR3 reads CASMFREGRGYTF. In DNA, the CDR3 is TGTGCCAGCATGTTCAGGGAGGGGCGCGGCTACACCTTC.

This sequence joins TRBV9 and TRBJ2-1; D possibly matches TRBD1 or TRBD2 (5 bases each). Trimming cost V 4 bases and J 3 bases, with 14 bases left between them. Germline values: CDR1 SGDLS, CDR2 YYNGEE. The CDR3 length is 15 residues. The CDR3 DNA reads TGTGCCAGCAGCACCTTGGGGGACCTCTACAATGAGCAGTTCTTC. This gives the protein CASSTLGDLYNEQFF.

This chain connects TRBV7-8 to TRBJ1-6, with a tentative D call TRBD1 (5 bases). V was shortened by 9 bases and J by 7 bases, with 22 bases between the two germline ends. The germline V gene has CDR1 SGHVS and CDR2 FQNEAQ. The CDR3 spans 16 residues. The CDR3 protein is CARTLPGAYLNSPLHF. The CDR3 coding sequence is TGTGCCAGAACCCTTCCCGGGGCCTACCTAAATTCACCCCTCCACTTT.

The J gene is TRBJ2-3, the V gene TRBV6-5; D gene ambiguous. Germline-derived CDR1 and CDR2 are MNHEY and SVGAGI. Between the trimmed V and J ends, which lost 7 bases and 2 bases, there was a span of 13 bases. CDR3 size: 14 residues. CDR3 protein: CASNTGQNTDTQYF. As DNA, the CDR3 is TGTGCCAGCAATACGGGCCAGAACACAGATACGCAGTATTTT.

The chain employs TRBV3-1 and TRBJ1-2; 8 nucleotides match TRBD1. Unmatched junction bases numbered 4, after V lost 3 bases and J lost 7 bases. This CDR3 has 13 residues. Germline V lookup: CDR1 LGHDT, CDR2 YNNKEL (reference sequence). The CDR3 sequence: CASSQDRVAGYTF. The CDR3 nucleotides are TGTGCCAGCAGCCAGGACAGGGTAGCTGGCTACACCTTC.

The chain links TRBV18 to TRBJ2-3; D remains ambiguous. Trimming cost V 2 bases and J 2 bases, with 5 bases left between them. This CDR3 is built from 13 residues. Germline V gives CDR1 KGHSH, CDR2 LQKENI. The CDR3: CASSPVITDTQYF. The CDR3 nucleotides read TGTGCCAGCTCACCAGTGATCACAGATACGCAGTATTTT. Drawing the rest from reference TRBV18 and TRBJ2-3, the complete variable domain is NAGVMQNPRHLVRRRGQEARLRCSPMKGHSHVYWYRQLPEEGLKFMVYLQKENIIDESGMPKERFSAEFPKEGPSILRIQQVVRGDSAAYFCASSPVITDTQYFGPGTRLTVL.

The chain links TRBV3-1 to TRBJ2-2, with 10 bases aligning to TRBD1. Germline CDR1 is LGHDT and CDR2 is YNNKEL (reference sequence). There are 15 residues in the CDR3. Trimming at V came to 4 bases and at J to 3 bases, leaving 2 bases not matched to a gene. The CDR3 loop reads CASSPGTGDTGELFF. The CDR3 region has the DNA TGTGCCAGCAGCCCCGGGACAGGGGACACCGGGGAGCTGTTTTTT.

The rearrangement joins TRBV29-1 to TRBJ1-1; no clear D. Trimming removed 5 bases at V and 5 bases at J, with 6 bases between. Germline loops: CDR1 SQVTM, CDR2 ANQGSEA. The CDR3 is made up of 10 amino acids. The CDR3 reads CSVLETEAFF. In DNA, the CDR3 is TGCAGCGTTCTCGAAACTGAAGCTTTCTTT. Variable domain in full (rest from reference TRBV29-1 and TRBJ1-1): SAVISQKPSRDICQRGTSLTIQCQVDSQVTMMFWYRQQPGQSLTLIATANQGSEATYESGFVIDKFPISRPNLTFSTLTVSNMSPEDSSIYLCSVLETEAFFGQGTRLTVV.

The V call is TRBV29-1, the J call TRBJ2-1; maybe TRBD2 (5 bases). The V and J ends lost 3 bases and 8 bases respectively, with 14 bases between them. Germline V gives CDR1 SQVTM, CDR2 ANQGSEA. The CDR3 has 13 residues. The CDR3 nucleotides read TGCAGCGTTGAGTCCCTAGAGGGCCATGAGCAGTTCTTC. Translating it yields CSVESLEGHEQFF.

The chain couples TRBV15 to TRBJ1-3; D is uncertain. Trimming stripped 6 bases from V and 0 bases from J, with 6 bases between. The CDR3 extends over 13 amino acids. CDR1 and CDR2 from the germline V gene are LNHNV and YYDKDF (reference sequence). CDR3 sequence (DNA): TGTGCCACCAGTGTCGGCTCTGGAAACACCATATATTTT. It yields the protein CATSVGSGNTIYF.

V and J are TRBV9 and TRBJ1-5; 10 nucleotides agree with TRBD1. Unmatched junction bases numbered 2, after V lost 3 bases and J lost 2 bases. Germline lookup yields CDR1 SGDLS and CDR2 YYNGEE. This CDR3 comprises 15 residues. The CDR3 coding sequence is TGTGCCAGCAGCGCCGGGACAGGGGGCAATCAGCCCCAGCATTTT. This sequence encodes CASSAGTGGNQPQHF. The variable domain in full, with the rest retrieved from reference TRBV9 and TRBJ1-5, is DSGVTQTPKHLITATGQRVTLRCSPRSGDLSVYWYQQSLDQGLQFLIQYYNGEERAKGNILERFSAQQFPDLHSELNLSSLELGDSALYFCASSAGTGGNQPQHFGDGTRLSIL.

The rearrangement links TRBV5-6 to TRBJ1-1; D not certain. The CDR3 sequence is 13 residues long. Germline CDR1 SGHDT, CDR2 YYEEEE. The V end lost 1 base, the J end lost 7 bases, and 11 bases lay between the germline ends. The CDR3 nucleotides are TGTGCCAGCAGCTTGCCGAATCAGATTGAAGCTTTCTTT. It yields the protein CASSLPNQIEAFF.